This T cell receptor beta chain was recovered during a study of T cells after yellow fever vaccination. Study-wide points: Relatively few clonotypes were ones that appeared in both CD4 and CD8 compartments. Clones that expanded after primary vaccination mostly reappeared after the booster (roughly 97% CD4, 88% CD8).

About this clonotype itself: Its antigen is unidentified.

UMIs were added to TCR cDNA along with a universal primer site when it was made by 5'RACE template switching. TCRdb ran MiXCR on the 5' RACE reads and lists one entry per CDR3 protein. The sample yields around 550,000 distinct CDR3 sequences, about 19% seen once. Sequencing was performed on PBMCs, taken 15 days after the yellow fever booster vaccination. The TCR originated in a man aged 25-45 years who received the YFV17D yellow fever vaccine.

CDR3 nucleotide sequence: TGTGCCAGCATCGGTCGACTAGCGGGAGACGATACGCAGTATTTT. Encoded protein: CASIGRLAGDDTQYF. The chain joins TRBV21-1 to TRBJ2-3; TRBD2 is the table's D call and was not checked against the DNA. TRBV21-1 is annotated as a pseudogene. The CDR3 consists of 15 residues.